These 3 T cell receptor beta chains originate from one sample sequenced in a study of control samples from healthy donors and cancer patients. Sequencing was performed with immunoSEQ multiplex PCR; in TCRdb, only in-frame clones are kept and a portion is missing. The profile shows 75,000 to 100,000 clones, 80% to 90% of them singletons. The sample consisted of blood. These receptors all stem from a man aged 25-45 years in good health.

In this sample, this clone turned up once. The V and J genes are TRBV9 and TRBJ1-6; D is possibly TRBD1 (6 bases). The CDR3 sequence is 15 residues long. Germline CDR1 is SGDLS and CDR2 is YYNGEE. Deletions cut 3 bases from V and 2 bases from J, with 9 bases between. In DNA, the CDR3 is TGTGCCAGCAGCGACCGACAGGCCTATAATTCACCCCTCCACTTT. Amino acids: CASSDRQAYNSPLHF.

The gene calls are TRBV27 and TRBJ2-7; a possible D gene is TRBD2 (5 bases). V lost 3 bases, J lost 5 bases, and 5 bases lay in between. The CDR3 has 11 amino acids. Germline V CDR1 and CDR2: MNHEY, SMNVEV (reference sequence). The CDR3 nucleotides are TGTGCCAGCAGTTTCGGGAACGAGCAGTACTTC. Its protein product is CASSFGNEQYF.

The CDR3 DNA is TGTGCCAGCATTTTAGACAGGGAAACCGGGGAGCTGTTTTTT. It yields the protein CASILDRETGELFF. This rearrangement joins TRBV2 to TRBJ2-2; 7 bases fit TRBD1. The length of the CDR3 is 14 residues. The junction had 7 bases not matched to a gene; V was cut back by 7 bases and J by 5 bases. Germline CDR1 reads SNHLY; CDR2 reads FYNNEI. Variable domain in full (rest from reference TRBV2 and TRBJ2-2): EPEVTQTPSHQVTQMGQEVILRCVPISNHLYFYWYRQILGQKVEFLVSFYNNEISEKSEIFDDQFSVERPDGSNFTLKIRSTKLEDSAMYFCASILDRETGELFFGEGSRLTVL.